This entry describes one T cell receptor (beta chain). No antigen is known for it. This record comes from a study of cytomegalovirus exposure and HLA in healthy donors. Whole-study context: Genotyping of more than 300 donors showed that about 79% belonged to the Caucasian-associated ancestry cluster.

Germline CDR1 reads MNHEY; CDR2 reads SMNVEV (reference sequence). The CDR3 spans 13 residues. V was cut by 6 bases and J by 9 bases, with 17 bases left in between. PCR primers comprised 60 Vbeta and 13 Jbeta primers. Sequencing used immunoSEQ multiplex PCR; TCRdb keeps in-frame clones, though not all of them. The data contain over 150,000 clones, roughly 88% of them singletons. Study-wide results and limits: Most TCR sequences were seen very rarely across donors, but some public TCRs occurred in many.

V gene TRBV27 combines with J gene TRBJ1-2; weak D call: TRBD1 (5 bases). The receptor's source is a girl aged 2 to 9 in good health and CMV-seropositive. Sequenced sample: PBMCs. The CDR3 sequence is CASRTVGGSRYTF. The DNA of the CDR3 is TGTGCCAGCAGGACCGTGGGGGGTTCCCGCTACACCTTC.